A single TCR beta chain is shown here with its context. Its antigen remains unknown. This record comes from a study of siplizumab effects on memory and regulatory T cells. Measured with immunoSEQ multiplex PCR; TCRdb has only the in-frame clones, and not every one. This table holds just over 60,000 clones, 70% to 85% found once. General study results and limits: Of the proliferating CD4+ or CD8+ clones, roughly 80-95% lacked a naive or memory phenotype that could be assigned. Just a small share of alloreactive clones was traced back to unstimulated subsets.

Source material: memory CD4+ T cells sorted from blood. This TCR came from a human donor in good health.

The CDR3 sequence: CASSFSQFTGELFF. The CDR3 coding sequence is TGTGCCAGTAGTTTCAGTCAGTTCACCGGGGAGCTGTTTTTT. The gene calls are TRBV19 and TRBJ2-2, with D uncertain. V gave up 5 bases and J gave up 4 bases, with 11 bases separating them. The CDR3 covers 14 residues. Per the germline V gene, CDR1 is LNHDA and CDR2 is SQIVND (reference sequence). The whole variable domain, filled in from reference TRBV19 and TRBJ2-2, reads DGGITQSPKYLFRKEGQNVTLSCEQNLNHDAMYWYRQDPGQGLRLIYYSQIVNDFQKGDIAEGYSVSREKKESFPLTVTSAQKNPTAFYLCASSFSQFTGELFFGEGSRLTVL.